The 12 T cell receptor beta chains below all came from one sample that was sequenced in a study of STAT5B mutations in CD4+ large granular lymphocyte leukemia (dated by TCRdb to between 2021 and 2023). The receptor library was made with the immunoSEQ multiplex PCR assay. Not all clones reach the TCRdb copy of this immuneACCESS table, which keeps in-frame sequences only. Checked studies attribute under half of the gap to unresolved V genes and leave the rest unexplained. The sample includes approximately 21,000 clones, with around three quarters observed a single time. Clones ranked in the top ten supply less than 0.5% of the sample. The material sequenced was CD4+ T cells from blood buffy coats. Receptor source: a human donor in good health.

The chain carries TRBV9 and TRBJ2-5; TRBD2 matches at 7 bases. With 0 bases clipped from V and 4 bases from J, the junction kept 12 bases outside the gene matches. This CDR3 region has 17 residues. Germline V lookup: CDR1 SGDLS, CDR2 YYNGEE. CDR3 region: CASSVGQVTGRGETQYF. CDR3 nucleotide sequence: TGTGCCAGCAGCGTAGGCCAAGTGACTGGGAGGGGAGAGACCCAGTACTTC.

This chain uses TRBV7-6 with TRBJ2-5, with D hard to call. The CDR3 runs 13 residues. The V and J ends lost 0 bases and 5 bases respectively, with 7 bases between them. Germline CDR1 and CDR2: SGHVS and FNYEAQ. This CDR3 is CASSLALRETQYF. The CDR3 DNA follows: TGTGCCAGCAGCTTAGCTCTCCGGGAGACCCAGTACTTC.

V usage is TRBV30 and J usage is TRBJ1-5; possible D gene TRBD1, 6 bases. Germline CDR1 reads GTSNPN; CDR2 reads SVGIG (reference sequence). The CDR3 loop spans 13 amino acids. Trimming shortened V by 5 bases and J by 0 bases, and 8 bases separated the two germline ends. The CDR3 sequence: CAWADSSNQPQHF. CDR3 DNA: TGTGCCTGGGCGGACAGTAGCAATCAGCCCCAGCATTTT.

V is TRBV11-3 and J is TRBJ1-1, with a tentative D call TRBD1 (6 bases). V lost 7 bases and J lost 1, with 16 bases in between. The CDR3 totals 15 residues. Germline V CDR1 and CDR2: SGHNT, YENEEA. CDR3 amino acids: CASIKGGVGNTEAFF. CDR3 DNA sequence: TGTGCCAGCATCAAGGGGGGGGTCGGGAACACTGAAGCTTTCTTT.

This rearrangement joins TRBV7-9 to TRBJ2-3; TRBD2 aligns across 13 bases. This CDR3 is 18 amino acids long. Germline V gene sequence: CDR1 SEHNR, CDR2 FQNEAQ (reference sequence). After removal of 6 bases from V and 4 bases from J, the junction contained 13 bases not matched to a gene. CDR3: CASRQGLAGTKVADTQYF. CDR3 DNA: TGTGCCAGCAGGCAGGGACTAGCGGGAACCAAAGTGGCAGATACGCAGTATTTT.

V usage is TRBV30 and J usage is TRBJ1-2; D might be TRBD1 (5 bases). The CDR3 runs to 13 residues. Germline CDR1 reads GTSNPN; CDR2 reads SVGIG (reference sequence). The V gene lost 1 base and the J gene lost 3 bases, with 9 bases spanning the gap. The CDR3 nucleotides read TGTGCCTGGAGTGAGGGACGTGACTATGGCTACACCTTC. Amino acid sequence: CAWSEGRDYGYTF.

V gene TRBV15 combines with J gene TRBJ1-4, with D perhaps matching TRBD1 (5 bases). V dropped 0 bases and J dropped 6 bases, with 11 bases sitting between them. The CDR3 runs to 15 residues. Per the germline V gene, CDR1 is LNHNV and CDR2 is YYDKDF (reference sequence). The CDR3 sequence is CATSRDRGAHEKLFF. The CDR3, as DNA: TGTGCCACCAGCAGAGATAGAGGGGCCCATGAAAAACTGTTTTTT.

The rearrangement joins TRBV6-5 to TRBJ2-1, with TRBD1 matching 8 bases. V shed 7 bases, J shed 4 bases, and the junction held 6 bases outside the gene matches. The germline V gene has CDR1 MNHEY and CDR2 SVGAGI. The CDR3 has 14 amino acids. The CDR3 loop reads CASKPRTGYNEQFF. The CDR3, as DNA: TGTGCCAGCAAGCCTAGGACAGGGTACAATGAGCAGTTCTTC.

The CDR3 loop is CASSIDQETQYF. The CDR3 DNA is TGTGCCAGTAGTATAGACCAAGAGACCCAGTACTTC. This chain links TRBV19 with TRBJ2-5; no definite D call. This CDR3 comprises 12 residues. Germline CDR1 is LNHDA and CDR2 is SQIVND (reference sequence). V lost 0 bases to trimming and J lost 1 base, with 0 bases between them.

The rearrangement links TRBV2 to TRBJ2-1, with D hard to call. Germline CDR1 and CDR2: SNHLY and FYNNEI. The CDR3 loop spans 13 amino acids. V was pared by 7 bases and J by 0 bases, with 7 bases between. The CDR3 sequence: CASTDHSYNEQFF. DNA for the CDR3: TGTGCCAGCACTGACCACTCCTACAATGAGCAGTTCTTC.

The chain links TRBV7-9 to TRBJ1-3; D ambiguous. This CDR3 has 16 residues. Trimming took 3 bases from V and 0 from J, leaving 12 bases between them. The V gene's germline CDR1 is SEHNR and CDR2 FQNEAQ (reference sequence). The CDR3 here is CASSFTEPSSGNTIYF. The CDR3 DNA reads as TGTGCCAGCAGCTTCACGGAACCTAGCTCTGGAAACACCATATATTTT.

CDR3 DNA: TGTGCCAGCAGCGTAGCTGGGAACAATGAGCAGTTCTTC. It encodes CASSVAGNNEQFF. V is TRBV9 and J is TRBJ2-1; D remains ambiguous. This CDR3 has 13 amino acids. The germline gives CDR1 SGDLS, CDR2 YYNGEE. V lost 0 bases and J lost 5, with 6 bases in between.